Reported below is one T cell receptor (beta chain). Sequencing was performed with immunoSEQ multiplex PCR; in TCRdb, only in-frame clones are kept and a portion is missing. This sample yields some 140,000 clones, of which 85% to 90% are seen a single time; 6.2% belongs to the top ten. The sample is drawn from a study of cytomegalovirus exposure and HLA in healthy donors. V trimming: 5 bases; J trimming: 2 bases; junction bases outside the gene matches: 7. The germline V gene has CDR1 SGHRS and CDR2 YFSETQ. This CDR3 comprises 14 residues. The chain employs TRBV5-1 and TRBJ2-7, with 7 bases that match TRBD1. The sequenced material came from PBMCs. The TCR was taken from a woman aged 30 to 39 in good health and CMV-seropositive. CDR3 loop: CASRSVGQTYEQYF. The CDR3 DNA reads TGCGCCAGCAGGTCGGTGGGACAGACCTACGAGCAGTACTTC.